A single sample gave rise to the 26 T cell receptor beta chains below, sequenced in a study of shared clonotypes between healthy human individuals (dated by TCRdb to 2019 to 2021). The library relied on the immunoSEQ multiplex PCR assay. Drawn from immuneACCESS, this table holds only the in-frame rearrangements with V and J called that TCRdb kept. Clones are partly lost; checked studies trace under half to an unresolved V gene and leave the rest unexplained. Recorded for this sample are around 510,000 clones; 70% to 80% of them occurred a single time. More than 10% of the sample rests with the top ten. The specimen was PBMCs. The source is a woman in her thirties or forties in good health. Some clones in this sample may be carry-over from other donors' samples.

This clone came up a few times. The chain uses TRBV5-5 and TRBJ1-1; tentative D call: TRBD1 (5 bases). The CDR3 is 14 residues long. V gave up 2 bases and J gave up 1 base, with 9 bases separating them. Per the germline V gene, CDR1 is SGHKS and CDR2 is YYEKEE (reference sequence). The CDR3 is CASSLDSSNTEAFF. In DNA form, the CDR3 reads TGTGCCAGCAGCTTAGACAGCTCGAACACTGAAGCTTTCTTT. The complete variable domain, with remaining parts taken from reference TRBV5-5 and TRBJ1-1, reads DAGVTQSPTHLIKTRGQQVTLRCSPISGHKSVSWYQQVLGQGPQFIFQYYEKEERGRGNFPDRFSARQFPNYSSELNVNALLLGDSALYLCASSLDSSNTEAFFGQGTRLTVV.

The chain employs TRBV5-1 and TRBJ2-3, with TRBD2 identical over 10 bases. V trimming: 4 bases; J trimming: 2 bases; junction bases outside the gene matches: 7. CDR1 and CDR2 from the germline V gene are SGHRS and YFSETQ. The CDR3 is made up of 16 amino acids. CDR3 DNA: TGCGCCAGCAGCCCCACCGGGACTAGCGACACAGATACGCAGTATTTT. Translating it yields CASSPTGTSDTDTQYF.

This clone has just one count. The chain recombines TRBV5-4 with TRBJ2-3, with D uncertain. Germline CDR1 SGHNT, CDR2 YYREEE (reference sequence). Trimming shortened V by 0 bases and J by 5 bases, and 16 bases separated the two germline ends. The CDR3 loop spans 16 amino acids. The DNA of the CDR3 is TGTGCCAGCAGCTTGGGGCGACTCCTCCCCGGAGATACGCAGTATTTT. Encoded protein: CASSLGRLLPGDTQYF.

This sequence joins TRBV7-3 and TRBJ2-1, with D perhaps matching TRBD1 (5 bases). Germline-derived CDR1 and CDR2 are SGHTA and FQGTGA. This CDR3 is built from 15 residues. Trimming cost V 5 bases and J 0 bases, with 11 bases left between them. The CDR3 DNA is TGTGCCAGCAGCCCAACAGGTCCCTCCTACAATGAGCAGTTCTTC. Translated, it gives CASSPTGPSYNEQFF.

The gene calls are TRBV13 and TRBJ2-3; no clear D. Germline assignment: CDR1 PRHDT and CDR2 FYEKMQ (reference sequence). The V end was cut by 4 bases, the J end by 3 bases, with 14 bases between. The CDR3 sequence is 15 residues long. The CDR3 loop is CASSSLTYLTDTQYF. Written as DNA, the CDR3 is TGTGCCAGCAGCTCACTGACATACCTTACAGATACGCAGTATTTT.

The chain has TRBV19 and TRBJ2-2; D is ambiguous. In germline, CDR1 is LNHDA, CDR2 SQIVND (reference sequence). With 7 bases removed from V and 0 bases from J, the gap between germline ends came to 9 bases. CDR3 length equals 14 residues. CDR3 loop: CASNKGANTGELFF. CDR3 in DNA: TGTGCCAGTAACAAGGGCGCGAACACCGGGGAGCTGTTTTTT.

CDR3 bases: TGTGCCAGCAGCAAGAACCCGGGACAGGTGATCACAGATACGCAGTATTTT. Translation: CASSKNPGQVITDTQYF. The rearrangement joins TRBV14 to TRBJ2-3; 8 bases map to TRBD1. Germline loops: CDR1 SGHDN, CDR2 FVKESK. V shed 5 bases, J shed 2 bases, and the junction held 12 bases outside the gene matches. This CDR3 contains 17 residues. Variable domain in full (rest from reference TRBV14 and TRBJ2-3): EAGVTQFPSHSVIEKGQTVTLRCDPISGHDNLYWYRRVMGKEIKFLLHFVKESKQDESGMPNNRFLAERTGGTYSTLKVQPAELEDSGVYFCASSKNPGQVITDTQYFGPGTRLTVL.

This chain connects TRBV5-1 to TRBJ2-5; a possible D gene is TRBD2 (6 bases). Germline assignment: CDR1 SGHRS and CDR2 YFSETQ. This CDR3 has 15 amino acids. V was clipped by 4 bases and J by 0 bases, with 13 bases between them. CDR3 bases: TGCGCCAGCAGCGGGAACGGACTACACCAAGAGACCCAGTACTTC. It codes for CASSGNGLHQETQYF.

Here the CDR3 DNA reads TGTGCCAGCAGCCCCGGGAGGACCGGGGAGCTGTTTTTT. The encoded protein is CASSPGRTGELFF. The chain is built from TRBV7-3 and TRBJ2-2; 7 nucleotides agree with TRBD2. The CDR3 sequence is 13 residues long. V lost 5 bases, J lost 5 bases, and 2 bases stayed unmatched. Germline values: CDR1 SGHTA, CDR2 FQGTGA. Full variable domain (outside the CDR3, taken from reference TRBV7-3 and TRBJ2-2): GAGVSQTPSNKVTEKGKYVELRCDPISGHTALYWYRQSLGQGPEFLIYFQGTGAADDSGLPNDRFFAVRPEGSVSTLKIQRTERGDSAVYLCASSPGRTGELFFGEGSRLTVL.

In its sample, this clone was seen a few times. V and J are TRBV18 and TRBJ1-2; D gene ambiguous. The germline CDR1 and CDR2 sequences are KGHSH and LQKENI. The CDR3 runs to 11 residues. The ends were cut back, 2 bases at V and 6 bases at J, with 4 bases in the middle. CDR3 in amino acids: CASSPGDGYTF. CDR3 nucleotides: TGTGCCAGCTCACCAGGGGATGGCTACACCTTC.

The V gene is TRBV7-3, the J gene TRBJ2-1; D is ambiguous. This CDR3 region has 15 residues. Germline V gene sequence: CDR1 SGHTA, CDR2 FQGTGA. V was pared by 5 bases and J by 0 bases, with 11 bases between. CDR3 nucleotide sequence: TGTGCCAGCAGCACCACTGCCGGCTCCTACAATGAGCAGTTCTTC. Protein: CASSTTAGSYNEQFF.

In this sample, this clone turned up once. This chain links TRBV4-3 with TRBJ1-1, with D unresolved. Germline CDR1 reads LGHNA; CDR2 reads YSLEER. The CDR3 covers 14 residues. V lost 2 bases and J lost 2, with 9 bases in between. The CDR3 sequence: CASSQRLINTEAFF. The CDR3 DNA is TGCGCCAGCAGCCAACGATTGATCAACACTGAAGCTTTCTTT.

This clone appeared a single time. The same CDR3 also results from other DNA sequences found in this sample. The J gene is TRBJ2-3, the V gene TRBV15; D is perhaps TRBD2 (6 bases). The length of the CDR3 is 15 residues. CDR1 LNHNV and CDR2 YYDKDF come from the germline V gene (reference sequence). Trimming took off 0 bases at V and 2 bases at J, with 9 bases between the two ends. The CDR3 here is CATSREGGATDTQYF. The CDR3 region has the DNA TGTGCCACCAGCAGAGAGGGAGGAGCCACAGATACGCAGTATTTT.

The gene calls are TRBV27 and TRBJ1-2; 9 bases are shared with TRBD1. CDR1 MNHEY and CDR2 SMNVEV come from the germline V gene (reference sequence). After removal of 6 bases from V and 4 bases from J, the junction contained 3 bases not matched to a gene. The CDR3 consists of 13 residues. CDR3 coding DNA: TGTGCCAGCAGATCGACAGGGGGCTATGGCTACACCTTC. Its protein product is CASRSTGGYGYTF.

This clone showed up many times. The rearrangement links TRBV6-1 to TRBJ2-1; 9 nucleotides line up with TRBD2. Germline trimming cut 3 bases from V and 8 bases from J; bases unmatched to any gene: 5. Germline CDR1 is MNHNS and CDR2 is SASEGT. The CDR3 is made up of 14 amino acids. DNA for the CDR3: TGTGCCAGCAGTGATGAACTAGCGGGCCATGAGCAGTTCTTC. It is translated as CASSDELAGHEQFF.

This rearrangement joins TRBV10-3 to TRBJ2-7, with D hard to call. Germline CDR1 is ENHRY and CDR2 is SYGVKD. V was pared by 0 bases and J by 6 bases, with 6 bases between. This CDR3 has 12 amino acids. DNA for the CDR3: TGTGCCATCAGTGAGTCTCTTTCCGAGCAGTACTTC. It translates to CAISESLSEQYF.

Concerning this clone: The same CDR3 also results from other DNA sequences found in this sample. The chain joins TRBV30 to TRBJ1-1, with unresolved D. V was pared by 3 bases and J by 1 base, with 6 bases between. This CDR3 spans 12 amino acids. Germline V gives CDR1 GTSNPN, CDR2 SVGIG (reference sequence). CDR3 in amino acids: CAWRGENTEAFF. The CDR3 nucleotides read TGTGCCTGGAGAGGCGAGAACACTGAAGCTTTCTTT.

The chain has TRBV5-8 and TRBJ2-7, with 7 bases aligning to TRBD1. The V segment lost 4 bases and the J segment 3 bases; nucleotides outside the gene matches: 10. The CDR3 has 15 residues. Germline V gene lookup returns CDR1 SGHTS and CDR2 YDEGEE. CDR3 protein: CASSRRQGRRYEQYF. As DNA, the CDR3 is TGTGCCAGCAGCCGCCGACAGGGTAGGCGCTACGAGCAGTACTTC. Using reference TRBV5-8 and TRBJ2-7 for the parts outside the CDR3, the full variable domain is EAGVTQSPTHLIKTRGQQATLRCSPISGHTSVYWYQQALGLGLQFLLWYDEGEERNRGNFPPRFSGRQFPNYSSELNVNALELEDSALYLCASSRRQGRRYEQYFGPGTRLTVT.

The chain links TRBV2 to TRBJ1-1, with a weak D call TRBD1 (5 bases). Deletions cut 3 bases from V and 3 bases from J, with 11 bases between. The CDR3 has 14 amino acids. Germline-derived CDR1 and CDR2 are SNHLY and FYNNEI. CDR3 loop: CASSDGPGDTEAFF. In DNA, the CDR3 is TGTGCCAGCAGTGATGGCCCGGGGGACACTGAAGCTTTCTTT.

This clone was observed a few times. A much larger clone lies a single base off, so this may be a read error. The chain is built from TRBV18 and TRBJ1-5; TRBD1 agrees at 7 bases. Trimming at V came to 2 bases and at J to 2 bases, leaving 6 bases not matched to a gene. The CDR3 runs 16 residues. Per germline, CDR1 KGHSH and CDR2 LQKENI. In DNA form, the CDR3 reads TGTGCCAGCTCACCATTAGGGGGCTTCTGCAATCAGCCCCAGCATTTT. It encodes CASSPLGGFCNQPQHF.

V usage is TRBV28 and J usage is TRBJ1-2, with 8 bases that match TRBD1. CDR1 is MDHEN and CDR2 is SYDVKM in the germline V gene. The CDR3 is 16 residues long. Germline trimming cut 6 bases from V and 8 bases from J; bases unmatched to any gene: 17. The CDR3 DNA follows: TGTGCCAGCAGCCCTAACTTAGGCACAGGGGGTTCGGGCTACACCTTC. Translating it yields CASSPNLGTGGSGYTF.

The chain carries TRBV19 and TRBJ1-1, with 8 bases lining up with TRBD1. With V trimmed by 4 bases and J by 4 bases, 11 bases remained unmatched. This CDR3 is built from 16 residues. Per germline, CDR1 LNHDA and CDR2 SQIVND (reference sequence). The CDR3, as DNA: TGTGCCAGTAGTACCCACCGACAGGGGCGAGGCACTGAAGCTTTCTTT. Translation: CASSTHRQGRGTEAFF. Looking up the rest from reference TRBV19 and TRBJ1-1 gives the full variable domain: DGGITQSPKYLFRKEGQNVTLSCEQNLNHDAMYWYRQDPGQGLRLIYYSQIVNDFQKGDIAEGYSVSREKKESFPLTVTSAQKNPTAFYLCASSTHRQGRGTEAFFGQGTRLTVV.

The V and J genes are TRBV7-8 and TRBJ2-1; D remains ambiguous. This CDR3 has 14 amino acids. Germline CDR1 SGHVS, CDR2 FQNEAQ. Trimming pared 1 base from V and 4 bases from J, leaving 8 bases between. The DNA of the CDR3 is TGTGCCAGCAGCTTAGTAGAATCTTACAATGAGCAGTTCTTC. As protein: CASSLVESYNEQFF.

V usage is TRBV7-7 and J usage is TRBJ2-3; either TRBD1 or TRBD2 may fit D (6 bases each). This CDR3 has 14 residues. V lost 1 base and J lost 6, with 11 bases in between. CDR1 is SSHAT, CDR2 FNYEAQ, per germline (reference sequence). Written as DNA, the CDR3 is TGTGCCAGCAGCTTAGGAAGGGGGGCTGATACGCAGTATTTT. It specifies CASSLGRGADTQYF.

The V and J genes are TRBV7-2 and TRBJ2-7; no firm D call. Per germline, CDR1 SGHTA and CDR2 FQGNSA. V was cut by 6 bases and J by 2 bases, with 17 bases left in between. This CDR3 contains 15 residues. This chain's CDR3 is CTSSSLRYSPYEQYF. The CDR3 DNA reads TGTACCAGCAGTTCCCTCCGCTACTCACCCTACGAGCAGTACTTC.

This clone was counted only a few times. V usage is TRBV6-5 and J usage is TRBJ2-7, with 8 bases that match TRBD1. Losses at the gene ends were 6 bases for V and 3 bases for J; bases not matched to a gene: 7. The CDR3 is 14 residues long. Germline V gives CDR1 MNHEY, CDR2 SVGAGI. The DNA for the CDR3 is TGTGCCAGCAGGCCGACAGGGGTGATCTACGAGCAGTACTTC. As protein: CASRPTGVIYEQYF.